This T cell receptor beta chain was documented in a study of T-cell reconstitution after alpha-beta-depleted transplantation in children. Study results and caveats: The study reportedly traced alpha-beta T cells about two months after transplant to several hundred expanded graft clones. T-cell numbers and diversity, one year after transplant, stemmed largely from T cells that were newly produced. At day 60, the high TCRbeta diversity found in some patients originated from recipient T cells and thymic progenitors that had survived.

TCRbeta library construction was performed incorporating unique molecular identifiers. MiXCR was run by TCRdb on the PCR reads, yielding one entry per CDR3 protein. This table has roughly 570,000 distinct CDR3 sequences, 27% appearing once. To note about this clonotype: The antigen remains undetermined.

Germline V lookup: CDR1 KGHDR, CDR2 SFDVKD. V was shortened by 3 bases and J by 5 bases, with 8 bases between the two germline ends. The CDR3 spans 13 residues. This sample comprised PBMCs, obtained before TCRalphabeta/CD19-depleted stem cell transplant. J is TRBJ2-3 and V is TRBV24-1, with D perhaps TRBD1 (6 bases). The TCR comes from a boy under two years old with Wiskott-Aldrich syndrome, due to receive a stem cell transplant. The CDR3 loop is CATSDPTGDTQYF. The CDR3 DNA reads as TGTGCCACCAGTGATCCGACAGGAGATACGCAGTATTTT.